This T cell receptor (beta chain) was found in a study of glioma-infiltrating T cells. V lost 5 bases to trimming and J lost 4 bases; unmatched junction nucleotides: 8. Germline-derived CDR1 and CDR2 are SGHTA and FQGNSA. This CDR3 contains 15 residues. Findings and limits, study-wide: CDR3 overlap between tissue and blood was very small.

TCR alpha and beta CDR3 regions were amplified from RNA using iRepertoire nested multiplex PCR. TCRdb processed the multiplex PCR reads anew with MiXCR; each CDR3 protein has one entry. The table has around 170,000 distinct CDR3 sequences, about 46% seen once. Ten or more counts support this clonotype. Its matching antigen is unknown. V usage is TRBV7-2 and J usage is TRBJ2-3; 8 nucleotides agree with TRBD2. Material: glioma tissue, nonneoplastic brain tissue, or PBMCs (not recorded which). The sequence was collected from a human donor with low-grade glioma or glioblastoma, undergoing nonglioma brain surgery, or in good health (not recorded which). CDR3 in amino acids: CASSGGLAGADTQYF. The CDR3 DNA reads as TGTGCCAGCAGCGGAGGACTAGCAGGGGCAGATACGCAGTATTTT.